This T cell receptor beta chain is from a study of blood T cell repertoires in COVID-19. This table comes from immunoSEQ multiplex PCR, and its TCRdb copy is limited to in-frame clones, with some not included. There are about 480,000 clones in the sample; roughly 91% occur only once, and around 4.4% lies in the top ten. The CDR3 loop spans 16 amino acids. Trimming took off 4 bases at V and 0 bases at J, with 13 bases between the two ends. Germline values: CDR1 LGHDT, CDR2 YNNKEL (reference sequence). Sequencing was done on a sample of peripheral blood. The chain has TRBV3-1 (or the pseudogene TRBV3-2) and TRBJ2-4, with unresolved D. This clonotype was obtained from a woman aged 25 to 39 with acute or convalescent COVID-19. CDR3 in amino acids: CASSPRSLVAKNIQYF. The CDR3 DNA sequence: TGTGCCAGCAGCCCGAGAAGTCTTGTAGCCAAAAACATTCAGTACTTC.